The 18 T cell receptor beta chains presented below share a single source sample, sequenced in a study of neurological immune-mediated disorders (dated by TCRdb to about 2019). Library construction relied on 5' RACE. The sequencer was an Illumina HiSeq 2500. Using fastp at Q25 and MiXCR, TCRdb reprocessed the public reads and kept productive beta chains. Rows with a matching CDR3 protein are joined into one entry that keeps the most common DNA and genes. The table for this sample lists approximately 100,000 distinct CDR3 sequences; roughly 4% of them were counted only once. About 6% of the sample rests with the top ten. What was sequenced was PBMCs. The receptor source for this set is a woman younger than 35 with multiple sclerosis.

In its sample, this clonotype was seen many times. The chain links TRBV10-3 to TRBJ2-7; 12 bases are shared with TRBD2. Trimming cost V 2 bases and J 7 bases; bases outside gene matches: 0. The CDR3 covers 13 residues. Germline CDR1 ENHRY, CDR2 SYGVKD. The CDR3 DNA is TGTGCCATCAGTGAGGGACTAGCGGGGGAGCAGTACTTC. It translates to CAISEGLAGEQYF.

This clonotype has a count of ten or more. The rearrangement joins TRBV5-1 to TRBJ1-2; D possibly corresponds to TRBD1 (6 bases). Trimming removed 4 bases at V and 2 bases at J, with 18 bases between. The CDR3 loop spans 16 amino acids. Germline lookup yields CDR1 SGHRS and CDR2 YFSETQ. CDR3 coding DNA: TGCGCCAGCAGCAACAAAGGCGGCGGGACAAACTATGGCTACACCTTC. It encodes CASSNKGGGTNYGYTF.

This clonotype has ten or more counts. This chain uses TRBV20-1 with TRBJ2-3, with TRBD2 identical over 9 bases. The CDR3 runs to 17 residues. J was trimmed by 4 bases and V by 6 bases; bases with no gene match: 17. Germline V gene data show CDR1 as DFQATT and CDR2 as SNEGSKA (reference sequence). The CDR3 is CSANPRRSGRLADTQYF. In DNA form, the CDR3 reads TGCAGTGCCAATCCTCGGAGGAGCGGGAGGTTGGCAGATACGCAGTATTTT.

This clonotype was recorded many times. CDR3 DNA: TGCGCCAGCAGCTTATCCCTCCGGGACATTTCCTACAATGAGCAGTTCTTC. Translated, it gives CASSLSLRDISYNEQFF. The chain uses TRBV5-1 and TRBJ2-1; possible D gene TRBD1, 6 bases. The CDR3 is made up of 17 amino acids. CDR1 is SGHRS and CDR2 is YFSETQ in the germline V gene. Trimming took 2 bases from V and 1 from J, leaving 16 bases between them.

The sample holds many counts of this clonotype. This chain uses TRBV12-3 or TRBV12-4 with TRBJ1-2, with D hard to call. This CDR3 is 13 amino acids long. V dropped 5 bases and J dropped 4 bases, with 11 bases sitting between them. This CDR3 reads CASSPGVSYGYTF. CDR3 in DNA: TGTGCCAGCAGTCCGGGCGTGAGCTATGGCTACACCTTC.

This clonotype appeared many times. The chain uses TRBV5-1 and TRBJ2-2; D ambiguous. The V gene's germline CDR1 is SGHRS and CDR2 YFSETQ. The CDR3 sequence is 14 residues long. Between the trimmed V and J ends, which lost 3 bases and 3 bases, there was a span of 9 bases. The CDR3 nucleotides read TGCGCCAGCAGCTCAACTGGAGACACCGGGGAGCTGTTTTTT. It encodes CASSSTGDTGELFF.

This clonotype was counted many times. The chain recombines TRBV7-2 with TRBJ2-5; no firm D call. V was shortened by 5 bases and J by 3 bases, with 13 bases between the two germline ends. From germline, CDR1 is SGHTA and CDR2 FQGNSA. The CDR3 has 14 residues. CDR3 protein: CASSRPSREETQYF. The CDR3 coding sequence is TGTGCCAGCAGCCGACCTAGTAGGGAAGAGACCCAGTACTTC.

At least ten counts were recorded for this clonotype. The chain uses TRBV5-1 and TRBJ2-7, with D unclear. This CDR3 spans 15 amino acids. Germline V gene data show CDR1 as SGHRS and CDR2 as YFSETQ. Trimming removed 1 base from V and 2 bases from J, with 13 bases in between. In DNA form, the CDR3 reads TGCGCCAGCAGCTTGAATCCTACAGCAACCTACGAGCAGTACTTC. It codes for CASSLNPTATYEQYF. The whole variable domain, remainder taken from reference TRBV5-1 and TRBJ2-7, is KAGVTQTPRYLIKTRGQQVTLSCSPISGHRSVSWYQQTPGQGLQFLFEYFSETQRNKGNFPGRFSGRQFSNSRSEMNVSTLELGDSALYLCASSLNPTATYEQYFGPGTRLTVT.

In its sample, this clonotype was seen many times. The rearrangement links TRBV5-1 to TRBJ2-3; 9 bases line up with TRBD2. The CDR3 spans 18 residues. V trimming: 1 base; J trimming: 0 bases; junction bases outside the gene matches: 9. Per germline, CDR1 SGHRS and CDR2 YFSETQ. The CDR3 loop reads CASSLSPSGIDSTDTQYF. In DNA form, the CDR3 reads TGCGCCAGCAGCTTGTCTCCTAGCGGGATAGATAGCACAGATACGCAGTATTTT.

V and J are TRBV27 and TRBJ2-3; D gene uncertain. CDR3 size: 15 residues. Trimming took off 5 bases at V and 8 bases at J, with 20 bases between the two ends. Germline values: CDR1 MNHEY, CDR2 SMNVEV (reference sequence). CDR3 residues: CASSPPPLGSVTQYF. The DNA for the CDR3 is TGTGCCAGCAGTCCGCCCCCCTTAGGTTCGGTTACGCAGTATTTT.

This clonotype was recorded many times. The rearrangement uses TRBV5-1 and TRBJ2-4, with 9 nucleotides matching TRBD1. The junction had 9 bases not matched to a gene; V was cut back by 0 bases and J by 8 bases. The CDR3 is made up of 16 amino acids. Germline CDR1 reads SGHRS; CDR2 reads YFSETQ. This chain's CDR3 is CASSLASGTGMDIQYF. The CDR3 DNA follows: TGCGCCAGCAGCTTGGCCTCCGGGACAGGGATGGACATTCAGTACTTC.

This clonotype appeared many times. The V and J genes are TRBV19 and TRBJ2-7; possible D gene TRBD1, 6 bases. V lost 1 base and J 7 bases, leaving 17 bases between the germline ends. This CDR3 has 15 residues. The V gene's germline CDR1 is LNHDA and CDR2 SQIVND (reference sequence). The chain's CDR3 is CASSIVDRPYDEQYF. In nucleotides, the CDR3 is TGTGCCAGTAGTATAGTTGACAGGCCCTACGATGAGCAGTACTTC.

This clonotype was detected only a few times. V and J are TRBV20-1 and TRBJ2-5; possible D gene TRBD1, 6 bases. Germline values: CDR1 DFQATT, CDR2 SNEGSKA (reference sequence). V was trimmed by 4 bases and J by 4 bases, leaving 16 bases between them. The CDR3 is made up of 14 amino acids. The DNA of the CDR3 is TGCAGTGCTACACCACAGGGACGAGGAGAGACCCAGTACTTC. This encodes CSATPQGRGETQYF.

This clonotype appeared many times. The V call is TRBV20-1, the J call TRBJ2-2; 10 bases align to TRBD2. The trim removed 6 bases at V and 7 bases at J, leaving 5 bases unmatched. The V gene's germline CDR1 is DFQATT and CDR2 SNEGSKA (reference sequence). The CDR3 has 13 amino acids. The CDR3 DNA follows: TGCAGTGCGAAGCGGGGGGGCAGCGGGGAGCTGTTTTTT. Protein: CSAKRGGSGELFF.

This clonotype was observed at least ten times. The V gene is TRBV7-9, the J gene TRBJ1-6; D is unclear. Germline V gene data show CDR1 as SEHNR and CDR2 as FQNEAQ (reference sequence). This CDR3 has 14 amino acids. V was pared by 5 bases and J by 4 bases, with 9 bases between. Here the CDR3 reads CASSRDGYNSPLHF. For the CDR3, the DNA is TGTGCCAGCAGCCGCGACGGATATAATTCACCCCTCCACTTT.

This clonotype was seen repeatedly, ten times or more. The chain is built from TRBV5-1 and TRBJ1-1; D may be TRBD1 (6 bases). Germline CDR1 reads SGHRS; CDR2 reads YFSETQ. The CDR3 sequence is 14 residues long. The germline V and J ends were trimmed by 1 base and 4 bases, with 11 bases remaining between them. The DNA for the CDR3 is TGCGCCAGCAGCTTGATCGGGGGCCCCACTGAAGCTTTCTTT. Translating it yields CASSLIGGPTEAFF.

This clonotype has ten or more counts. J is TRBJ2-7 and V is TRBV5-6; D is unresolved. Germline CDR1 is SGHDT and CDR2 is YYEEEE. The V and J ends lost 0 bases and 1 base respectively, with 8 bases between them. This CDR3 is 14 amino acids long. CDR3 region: CASSLVFLSYEQYF. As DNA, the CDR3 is TGTGCCAGCAGCTTGGTCTTTCTTTCCTACGAGCAGTACTTC. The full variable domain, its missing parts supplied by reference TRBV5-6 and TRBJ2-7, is DAGVTQSPTHLIKTRGQQVTLRCSPKSGHDTVSWYQQALGQGPQFIFQYYEEEERQRGNFPDRFSGHQFPNYSSELNVNALLLGDSALYLCASSLVFLSYEQYFGPGTRLTVT.

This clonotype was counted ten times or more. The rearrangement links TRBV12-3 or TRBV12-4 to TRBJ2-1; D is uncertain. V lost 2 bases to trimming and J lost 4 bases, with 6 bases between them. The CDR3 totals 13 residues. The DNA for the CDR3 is TGTGCCAGCAGTTTACTGGAATACAATGAGCAGTTCTTC. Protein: CASSLLEYNEQFF.